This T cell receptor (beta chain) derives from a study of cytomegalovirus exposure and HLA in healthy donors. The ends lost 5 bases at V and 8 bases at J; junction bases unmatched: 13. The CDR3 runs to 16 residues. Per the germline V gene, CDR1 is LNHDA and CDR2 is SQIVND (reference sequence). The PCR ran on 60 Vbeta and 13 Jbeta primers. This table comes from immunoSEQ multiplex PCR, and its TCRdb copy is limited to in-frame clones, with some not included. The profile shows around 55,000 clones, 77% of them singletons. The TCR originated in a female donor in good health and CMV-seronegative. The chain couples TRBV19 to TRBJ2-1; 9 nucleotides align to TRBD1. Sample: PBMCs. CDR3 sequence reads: CASSLPRDRDEYEQFF. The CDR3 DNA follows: TGTGCCAGTAGTCTCCCCCGGGACAGGGACGAATATGAGCAGTTCTTC.